These 25 T cell receptor beta chains share one sample of origin, sequenced in a study of blood T cell repertoires in COVID-19. This table comes from immunoSEQ multiplex PCR, and its TCRdb copy is limited to in-frame clones, with some not included. Of 50,000 to 75,000 clones in the sample, 65% to 85% were seen once. The sequenced sample was peripheral blood. Receptor source: a woman of 80 years or more with active or convalescent COVID-19.

The chain combines TRBV18 with TRBJ2-5; D remains ambiguous. The CDR3 is 12 amino acids. V shed 8 bases and J shed 3 bases, with 10 bases lying between them. Germline lookup yields CDR1 KGHSH and CDR2 LQKENI. CDR3 coding DNA: TGTGCCAGCGCGGAACGGGAAGAGACCCAGTACTTC. This sequence encodes CASAEREETQYF.

This clone has a single count. CDR3 nucleotide sequence: TGTGCCAGCAGCCAAGCTCAGGGACAGGCCTATGGCTACACCTTC. This codes for CASSQAQGQAYGYTF. This chain joins TRBV7-2 and TRBJ1-2, with 8 nucleotides matching TRBD1. This CDR3 has 15 residues. Trimming took 5 bases from V and 4 from J; bases not matched to a gene: 9. The V gene's germline CDR1 is SGHTA and CDR2 FQGNSA.

The CDR3 loop is CASSPLGGEETQYF. The CDR3 nucleotides read TGTGCCAGCAGTCCCCTAGGTGGGGAGGAGACCCAGTACTTC. V gene TRBV27 combines with J gene TRBJ2-5; the D gene is possibly TRBD2 (5 bases). Germline V lookup: CDR1 MNHEY, CDR2 SMNVEV (reference sequence). V was trimmed by 5 bases and J by 5 bases, leaving 15 bases between them. The CDR3 is made up of 14 amino acids.

The chain couples TRBV3-1 (or the pseudogene TRBV3-2) to TRBJ2-3; possible D gene TRBD2, 6 bases. The germline V gene has CDR1 LGHDT and CDR2 YNNKEL (reference sequence). V dropped 4 bases and J dropped 2 bases, with 10 bases sitting between them. This CDR3 spans 14 amino acids. The CDR3 loop is CASSRGVFTDTQYF. CDR3 nucleotide sequence: TGTGCCAGCAGCCGGGGGGTTTTCACAGATACGCAGTATTTT.

The gene calls are TRBV11-2 and TRBJ1-2, with D unclear. This CDR3 spans 15 amino acids. From germline, CDR1 is SGHAT and CDR2 FQNNGV. The V end was cut by 0 bases, the J end by 0 bases, with 8 bases between. The chain's CDR3 is CASSLEGVSNYGYTF. In DNA form, the CDR3 reads TGTGCCAGCAGCTTAGAAGGAGTATCTAACTATGGCTACACCTTC.

The V and J genes are TRBV4-1 and TRBJ2-3; D uncertain. V dropped 2 bases and J dropped 3 bases, with 12 bases sitting between them. CDR1 and CDR2 from the germline V gene are MGHRA and YSYEKL. The CDR3 contains 15 residues. CDR3 DNA: TGCGCCAGCAGCCAACTACCAGGTCCGACAGATACGCAGTATTTT. It specifies CASSQLPGPTDTQYF.

The chain carries TRBV6-1 and TRBJ1-4, with a tentative D call TRBD1 (6 bases). CDR3 length: 18 amino acids. Per the germline V gene, CDR1 is MNHNS and CDR2 is SASEGT. V was clipped by 0 bases and J by 0 bases, with 14 bases between them. Here the CDR3 DNA reads TGTGCCAGCAGTGAAGCGATTAGGGGGTTTGCAACTAATGAAAAACTGTTTTTT. Amino acid sequence: CASSEAIRGFATNEKLFF.

The genes are TRBV7-2 and TRBJ1-3, with TRBD1 matching 9 bases. The CDR3 is 17 amino acids. Per the germline V gene, CDR1 is SGHTA and CDR2 is FQGNSA. V shed 3 bases, J shed 4 bases, and the junction held 10 bases outside the gene matches. In nucleotides, the CDR3 is TGTGCCAGCAGCTTGTGGTCCGGGACAGGGATGGGAAACACCATATATTTT. Its protein product is CASSLWSGTGMGNTIYF.

The rearrangement uses TRBV5-5 and TRBJ1-5; D perhaps matches TRBD1 (5 bases). This CDR3 has 18 amino acids. With 0 bases removed from V and 7 bases from J, the gap between germline ends came to 23 bases. Germline V gives CDR1 SGHKS, CDR2 YYEKEE (reference sequence). The CDR3 bases are TGTGCCAGCAGCTTGGCTCAGGGTGGCGACTCCGTGAACCAGCCCCAGCATTTT. It encodes CASSLAQGGDSVNQPQHF.

CDR3 bases: TGTGCCAGCAGCTCCAGGACGGGGGGTGTCACTGAAGCTTTCTTT. Its protein is CASSSRTGGVTEAFF. The V call is TRBV7-2, the J call TRBJ1-1; the D gene is possibly TRBD1 (5 bases). The CDR3 contains 15 residues. The germline V gene has CDR1 SGHTA and CDR2 FQGNSA. V was clipped by 4 bases and J by 4 bases, with 16 bases between them.

The CDR3 reads CASSAPGLKNYEQYF. For the CDR3, the DNA is TGCGCCAGCAGTGCTCCGGGTCTCAAAAACTACGAGCAGTACTTC. The chain carries TRBV10-1 and TRBJ2-7; D call uncertain. Germline V gives CDR1 WNHNN, CDR2 SYGVQD (reference sequence). The V end was cut by 4 bases, the J end by 3 bases, with 16 bases between. The CDR3 spans 15 residues.

V usage is TRBV19 and J usage is TRBJ1-2; 7 nucleotides line up with TRBD1. The J segment lost 4 bases and the V segment lost 4 bases, leaving 12 bases of the junction unmatched. Germline CDR1 reads LNHDA; CDR2 reads SQIVND (reference sequence). The CDR3 loop spans 16 amino acids. The CDR3 sequence is CASSRGRQGTLYGYTF. DNA of the CDR3: TGTGCCAGTAGTAGGGGTCGACAGGGAACTCTCTATGGCTACACCTTC.

This clone was observed once. DNA of the CDR3: TGTGCCAGCAGCGCTGACAGGGGGCTCCGCTACACCTTC. It yields the protein CASSADRGLRYTF. The chain couples TRBV6-2 or TRBV6-3 to TRBJ1-2, with 10 bases aligning to TRBD1. The V and J ends lost 6 bases and 9 bases, in that order; junction bases with no gene match: 7. The CDR3 loop spans 13 amino acids. The germline gives CDR1 MNHEY, CDR2 SVGEGT.

The gene calls are TRBV12-3 or TRBV12-4 and TRBJ1-6; TRBD1 might be the D (5 bases). V lost 8 bases and J lost 7, with 12 bases in between. The CDR3 spans 13 residues. CDR3 sequence: CASRSTVNSPLHF. In DNA, the CDR3 is TGTGCCAGCCGGTCGACAGTGAATTCACCCCTCCACTTT.

This clone is deemed medium-sized (0.01 to 0.1%). The chain recombines TRBV7-6 with TRBJ2-1; the match to TRBD1 covers 8 bases. Per the germline V gene, CDR1 is SGHVS and CDR2 is FNYEAQ. Trimming at V came to 5 bases and at J to 2 bases, leaving 5 bases not matched to a gene. This CDR3 region has 15 residues. The CDR3 reads CASSPGTGPYNEQFF. CDR3 coding DNA: TGTGCCAGCAGCCCCGGGACAGGCCCCTACAATGAGCAGTTCTTC.

The genes are TRBV15 and TRBJ1-2, with 12 bases aligning to TRBD1. V trimming: 2 bases; J trimming: 14 bases; junction bases outside the gene matches: 6. The CDR3 spans 13 residues. CDR1 is LNHNV, CDR2 YYDKDF, per germline (reference sequence). CDR3 in DNA: TGTGCCACCAGCAGATCGGGACAGGGGGCGCAAACCTTC. As protein: CATSRSGQGAQTF. The full variable domain, in which reference TRBV15 and TRBJ1-2 provide the parts outside the CDR3, is DAMVIQNPRYQVTQFGKPVTLSCSQTLNHNVMYWYQQKSSQAPKLLFHYYDKDFNNEADTPDNFQSRRPNTSFCFLDIRSPGLGDTAMYLCATSRSGQGAQTFGSGTRLTVV.

J is TRBJ1-2 and V is TRBV19; 9 nucleotides align to TRBD1. The CDR3 totals 12 residues. Trimming cost V 9 bases and J 5 bases; bases outside gene matches: 4. The germline V gene has CDR1 LNHDA and CDR2 SQIVND (reference sequence). In DNA, the CDR3 is TGTGCCAGCGGGACAGGGTGGTATGGCTACACCTTC. Its translation is CASGTGWYGYTF.

This chain connects TRBV7-9 to TRBJ1-1; 10 bases agree with TRBD1. V lost 5 bases, J lost 4 bases, and 10 bases stayed unmatched. The CDR3 has 16 amino acids. Germline assignment: CDR1 SEHNR and CDR2 FQNEAQ (reference sequence). The CDR3 DNA is TGTGCCAGCAGCCCATCCGGGACAGGGGCGGGCACTGAAGCTTTCTTT. Translating it yields CASSPSGTGAGTEAFF.

The CDR3 loop reads CASSVWGRRGTGELFF. The CDR3 nucleotides read TGTGCCAGCAGTGTGTGGGGGCGGCGAGGCACCGGGGAGCTGTTTTTT. The rearrangement links TRBV6-1 to TRBJ2-2, with D possibly being TRBD1 (6 bases). Germline V lookup: CDR1 MNHNS, CDR2 SASEGT. Trimming shortened V by 4 bases and J by 4 bases, and 16 bases separated the two germline ends. The CDR3 is 16 amino acids.

The V call is TRBV20-1, the J call TRBJ2-5, with 7 bases aligning to TRBD1. This CDR3 is 14 amino acids long. From germline, CDR1 is DFQATT and CDR2 SNEGSKA (reference sequence). V trimming: 3 bases; J trimming: 3 bases; junction bases outside the gene matches: 7. Here the CDR3 reads CSASFQGVEETQYF. The CDR3 DNA reads TGCAGTGCTAGTTTTCAGGGGGTGGAAGAGACCCAGTACTTC.

The chain links TRBV7-3 to TRBJ2-2; D gene unclear. The CDR3 is 11 residues long. Trimming shortened V by 2 bases and J by 8 bases, and 3 bases separated the two germline ends. Germline values: CDR1 SGHTA, CDR2 FQGTGA. CDR3 nucleotides: TGTGCCAGCAGCTTATCTGGGGAGCTGTTTTTT. It codes for CASSLSGELFF.

This clone has a handful of counts. V usage is TRBV4-1 and J usage is TRBJ2-5; 9 bases align to TRBD2. The CDR3 consists of 16 residues. Germline loops: CDR1 MGHRA, CDR2 YSYEKL. Trimming removed 0 bases from V and 6 bases from J; junction bases left unmatched: 8. The CDR3 DNA reads as TGCGCCAGCAGCCAAGATAGGGCGGGGGGGCCGAAGACCCAGTACTTC. Amino acids: CASSQDRAGGPKTQYF.

The V call is TRBV29-1, the J call TRBJ2-2; 12 bases align to TRBD1. This CDR3 is built from 16 residues. CDR1 SQVTM and CDR2 ANQGSEA come from the germline V gene. Germline trimming cut 6 bases from V and 6 bases from J; bases unmatched to any gene: 11. DNA for the CDR3: TGCAGCGTCAGGAGTCCCGGGACAGGGGGCTCCGGGGAGCTGTTTTTT. It is translated as CSVRSPGTGGSGELFF.

This chain joins TRBV5-4 and TRBJ2-1, with TRBD2 identical over 11 bases. The ends lost 4 bases at V and 12 bases at J; junction bases unmatched: 18. Germline V gives CDR1 SGHNT, CDR2 YYREEE (reference sequence). CDR3 size: 17 residues. The CDR3 nucleotides are TGTGCCAGCAGCCCCTCGGGAGGGCTAGCGGGGGGAATGAGGCAGTTCTTC. It is translated as CASSPSGGLAGGMRQFF.

This sequence joins TRBV19 and TRBJ1-1; 7 nucleotides line up with TRBD1. V was pared by 2 bases and J by 5 bases, with 8 bases of the junction left unmatched. There are 15 residues in the CDR3. Germline V gene sequence: CDR1 LNHDA, CDR2 SQIVND (reference sequence). The CDR3 nucleotides read TGTGCCAGTAGTATAATCGCGACAGGGACAACTGAAGCTTTCTTT. Translated: CASSIIATGTTEAFF.